This record covers a single TCR beta chain. Only in-frame clones appear in the TCRdb table, and some are missing; sequencing was by immunoSEQ multiplex PCR. The repertoire holds 70,000 to 80,000 clones, with roughly 90% as singletons. The sample comes from a study of technical replicates of blood from a handful of donors. The germline V gene has CDR1 LNHDA and CDR2 SQIVND (reference sequence). V shed 4 bases, J shed 2 bases, and the junction held 15 bases outside the gene matches. This CDR3 comprises 20 residues. V gene TRBV19 combines with J gene TRBJ2-3, with 13 positions matching TRBD2. The receptor was isolated from a human donor in good health. The sample was T cells isolated from PBMCs. DNA for the CDR3: TGTGCCAGTAGTACCGGTTGGACTAGCGGGAGTGGGGGAAACACAGATACGCAGTATTTT. Protein: CASSTGWTSGSGGNTDTQYF.